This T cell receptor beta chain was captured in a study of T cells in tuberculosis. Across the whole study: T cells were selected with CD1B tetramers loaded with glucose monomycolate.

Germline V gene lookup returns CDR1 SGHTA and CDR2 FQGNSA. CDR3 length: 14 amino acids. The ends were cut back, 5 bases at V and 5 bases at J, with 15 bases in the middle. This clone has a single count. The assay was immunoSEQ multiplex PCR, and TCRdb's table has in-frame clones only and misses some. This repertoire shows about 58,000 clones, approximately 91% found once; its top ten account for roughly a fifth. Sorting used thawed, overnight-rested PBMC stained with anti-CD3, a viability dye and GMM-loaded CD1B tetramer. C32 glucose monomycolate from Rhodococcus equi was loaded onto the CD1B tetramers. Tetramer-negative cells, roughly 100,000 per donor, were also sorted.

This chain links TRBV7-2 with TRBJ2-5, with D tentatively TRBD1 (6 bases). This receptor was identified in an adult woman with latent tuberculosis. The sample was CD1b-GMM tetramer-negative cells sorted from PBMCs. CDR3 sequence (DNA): TGTGCCAGCAGCACCACAGGGCTCAAGGAGACCCAGTACTTC. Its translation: CASSTTGLKETQYF.